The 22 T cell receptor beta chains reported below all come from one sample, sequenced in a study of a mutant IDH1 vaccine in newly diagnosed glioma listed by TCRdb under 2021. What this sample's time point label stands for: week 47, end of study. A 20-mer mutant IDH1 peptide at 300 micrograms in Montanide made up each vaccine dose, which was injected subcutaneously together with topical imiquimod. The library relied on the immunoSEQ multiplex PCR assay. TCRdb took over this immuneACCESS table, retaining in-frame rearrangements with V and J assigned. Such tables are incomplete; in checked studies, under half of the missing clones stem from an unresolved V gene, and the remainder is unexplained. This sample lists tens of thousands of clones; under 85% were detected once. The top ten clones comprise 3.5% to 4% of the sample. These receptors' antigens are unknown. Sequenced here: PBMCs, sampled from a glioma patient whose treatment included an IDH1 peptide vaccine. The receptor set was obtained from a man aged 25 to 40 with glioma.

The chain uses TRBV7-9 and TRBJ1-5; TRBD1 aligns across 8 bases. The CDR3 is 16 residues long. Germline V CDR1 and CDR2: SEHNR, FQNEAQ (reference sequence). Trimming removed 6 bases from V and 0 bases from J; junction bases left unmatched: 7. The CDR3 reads CASSRTGMGSNQPQHF. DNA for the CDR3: TGTGCCAGCAGTCGGACAGGGATGGGTAGCAATCAGCCCCAGCATTTT.

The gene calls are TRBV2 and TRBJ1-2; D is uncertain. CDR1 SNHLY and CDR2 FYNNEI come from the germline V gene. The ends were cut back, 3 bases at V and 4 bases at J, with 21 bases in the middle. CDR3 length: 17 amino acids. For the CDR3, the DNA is TGTGCCAGCAGTGATGGGGTCGGGAGGGTTGTTGGCTATGGCTACACCTTC. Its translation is CASSDGVGRVVGYGYTF.

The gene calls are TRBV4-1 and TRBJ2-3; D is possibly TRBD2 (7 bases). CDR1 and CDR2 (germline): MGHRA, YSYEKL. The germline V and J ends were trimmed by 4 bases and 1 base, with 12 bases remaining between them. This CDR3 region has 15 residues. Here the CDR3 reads CASSPGAGGTDTQYF. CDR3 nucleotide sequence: TGCGCCAGCAGCCCAGGGGCGGGGGGCACAGATACGCAGTATTTT.

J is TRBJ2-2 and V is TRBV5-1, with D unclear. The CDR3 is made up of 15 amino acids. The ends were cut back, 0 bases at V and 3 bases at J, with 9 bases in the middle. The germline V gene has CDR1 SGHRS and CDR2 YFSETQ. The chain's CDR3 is CASSLGERDTGELFF. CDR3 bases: TGCGCCAGCAGCTTGGGGGAAAGGGACACCGGGGAGCTGTTTTTT.

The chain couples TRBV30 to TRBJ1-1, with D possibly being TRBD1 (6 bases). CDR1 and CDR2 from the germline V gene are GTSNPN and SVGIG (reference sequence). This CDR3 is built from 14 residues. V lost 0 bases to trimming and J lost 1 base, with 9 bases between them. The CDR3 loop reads CAWSVDRTNTEAFF. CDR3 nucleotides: TGTGCCTGGAGTGTAGACAGGACGAACACTGAAGCTTTCTTT.

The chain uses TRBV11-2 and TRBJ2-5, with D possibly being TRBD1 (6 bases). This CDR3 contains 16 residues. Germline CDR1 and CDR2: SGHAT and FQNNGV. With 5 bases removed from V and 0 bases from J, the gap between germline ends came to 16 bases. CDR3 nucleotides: TGTGCCAGCAGCCCAGTAAGGGGGAATAACCAAGAGACCCAGTACTTC. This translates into CASSPVRGNNQETQYF.

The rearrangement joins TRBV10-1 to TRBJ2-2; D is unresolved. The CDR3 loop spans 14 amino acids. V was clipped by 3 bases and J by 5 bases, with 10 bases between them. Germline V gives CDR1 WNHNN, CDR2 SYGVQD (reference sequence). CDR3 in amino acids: CASSDTTRTGELFF. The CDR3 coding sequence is TGCGCCAGCAGTGACACCACGCGGACCGGGGAGCTGTTTTTT.

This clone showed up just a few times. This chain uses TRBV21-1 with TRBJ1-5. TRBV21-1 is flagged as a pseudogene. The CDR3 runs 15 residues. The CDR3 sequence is CASSMGPFSNQPQHF. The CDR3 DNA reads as TGTGCCAGCAGCATGGGACCGTTTAGCAATCAGCCCCAGCATTTT.

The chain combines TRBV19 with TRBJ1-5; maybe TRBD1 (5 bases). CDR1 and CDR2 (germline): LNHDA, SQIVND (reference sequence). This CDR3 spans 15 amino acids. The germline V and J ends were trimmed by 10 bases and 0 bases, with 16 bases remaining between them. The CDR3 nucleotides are TGTGCCACATCCGGGACCCATAATAGCAATCAGCCCCAGCATTTT. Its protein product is CATSGTHNSNQPQHF.

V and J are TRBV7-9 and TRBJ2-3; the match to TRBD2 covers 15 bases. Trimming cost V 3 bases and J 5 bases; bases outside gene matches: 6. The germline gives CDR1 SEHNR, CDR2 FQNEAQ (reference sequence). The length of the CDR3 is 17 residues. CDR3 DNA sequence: TGTGCCAGCAGCTTGGGACTAGCGGGGGGCGTGGGAGATACGCAGTATTTT. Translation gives CASSLGLAGGVGDTQYF.

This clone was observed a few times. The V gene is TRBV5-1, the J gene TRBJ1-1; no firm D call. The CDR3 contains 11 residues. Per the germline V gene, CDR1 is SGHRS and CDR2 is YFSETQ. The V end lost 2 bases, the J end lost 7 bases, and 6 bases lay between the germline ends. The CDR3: CASSFAGEAFF. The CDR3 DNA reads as TGCGCCAGCAGCTTCGCAGGTGAAGCTTTCTTT.

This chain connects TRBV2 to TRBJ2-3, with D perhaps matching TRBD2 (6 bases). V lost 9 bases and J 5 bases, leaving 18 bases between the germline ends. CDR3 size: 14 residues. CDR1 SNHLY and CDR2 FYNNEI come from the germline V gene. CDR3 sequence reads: CASRWRGPGDTQYF. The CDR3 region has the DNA TGTGCCAGTAGGTGGCGGGGACCTGGAGATACGCAGTATTTT.

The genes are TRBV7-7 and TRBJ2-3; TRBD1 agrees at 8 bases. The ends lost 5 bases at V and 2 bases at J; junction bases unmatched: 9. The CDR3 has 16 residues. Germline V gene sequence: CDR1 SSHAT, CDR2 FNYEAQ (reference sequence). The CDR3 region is CASSRGQGASTDTQYF. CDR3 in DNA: TGTGCCAGCAGCCGAGGTCAGGGGGCGTCCACAGATACGCAGTATTTT. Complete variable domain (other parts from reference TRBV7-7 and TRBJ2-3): GAGVSQSPRYKVTKRGQDVTLRCDPISSHATLYWYQQALGQGPEFLTYFNYEAQPDKSGLPSDRFSAERPEGSISTLTIQRTEQRDSAMYRCASSRGQGASTDTQYFGPGTRLTVL.

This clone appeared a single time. Written as DNA, the CDR3 is TGCGCCAGCAGGCGGGACTCACCCCCAGATACGCAGTATTTT. Translation: CASRRDSPPDTQYF. The V gene is TRBV10-2, the J gene TRBJ2-3, with D possibly matching TRBD2 (6 bases). The CDR3 runs to 14 residues. Germline loops: CDR1 WSHSY, CDR2 SAAADI. Trimming took off 6 bases at V and 4 bases at J, with 14 bases between the two ends.

The CDR3: CATNHGTEAFF. As DNA, the CDR3 is TGTGCCACAAACCATGGCACTGAAGCTTTCTTT. The chain carries TRBV6-6 and TRBJ1-1; D uncertain. Deletions cut 10 bases from V and 4 bases from J, with 10 bases between. Germline V gene sequence: CDR1 MNHNY, CDR2 SVGAGI (reference sequence). CDR3 size: 11 residues.

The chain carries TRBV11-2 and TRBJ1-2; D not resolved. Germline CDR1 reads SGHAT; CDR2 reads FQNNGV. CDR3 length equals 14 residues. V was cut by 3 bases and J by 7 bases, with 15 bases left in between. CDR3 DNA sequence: TGTGCCAGCAGCTTCGGGCCCCTAATCGGTGGCTACACCTTC. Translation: CASSFGPLIGGYTF. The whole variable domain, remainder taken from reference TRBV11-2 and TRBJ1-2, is EAGVAQSPRYKIIEKRQSVAFWCNPISGHATLYWYQQILGQGPKLLIQFQNNGVVDDSQLPKDRFSAERLKGVDSTLKIQPAKLEDSAVYLCASSFGPLIGGYTFGSGTRLTVV.

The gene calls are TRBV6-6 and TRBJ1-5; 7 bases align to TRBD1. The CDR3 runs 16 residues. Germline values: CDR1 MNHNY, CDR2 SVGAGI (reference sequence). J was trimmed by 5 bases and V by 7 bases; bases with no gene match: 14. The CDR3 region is CASTKTLTGVDQPQHF. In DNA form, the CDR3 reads TGTGCCAGCACCAAAACCCTCACAGGGGTTGATCAGCCCCAGCATTTT.

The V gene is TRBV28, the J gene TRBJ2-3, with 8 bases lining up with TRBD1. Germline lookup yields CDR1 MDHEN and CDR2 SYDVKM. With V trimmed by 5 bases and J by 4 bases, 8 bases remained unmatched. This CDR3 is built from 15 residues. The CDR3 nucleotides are TGTGCCAGCAGTCGACAGGGGTTTTACGCAGATACGCAGTATTTT. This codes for CASSRQGFYADTQYF.

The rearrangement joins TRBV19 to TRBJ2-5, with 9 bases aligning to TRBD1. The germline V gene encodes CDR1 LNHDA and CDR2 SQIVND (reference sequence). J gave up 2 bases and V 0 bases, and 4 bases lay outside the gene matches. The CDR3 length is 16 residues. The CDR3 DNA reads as TGTGCCAGTAGTATAGATCCGGGACAGGGACAAGAGACCCAGTACTTC. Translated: CASSIDPGQGQETQYF. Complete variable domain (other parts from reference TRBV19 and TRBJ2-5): DGGITQSPKYLFRKEGQNVTLSCEQNLNHDAMYWYRQDPGQGLRLIYYSQIVNDFQKGDIAEGYSVSREKKESFPLTVTSAQKNPTAFYLCASSIDPGQGQETQYFGPGTRLLVL.

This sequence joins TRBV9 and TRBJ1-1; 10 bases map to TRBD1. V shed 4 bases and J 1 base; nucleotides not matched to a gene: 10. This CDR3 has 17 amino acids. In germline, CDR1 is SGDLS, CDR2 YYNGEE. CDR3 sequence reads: CASSPPGTGVTNTEAFF. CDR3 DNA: TGTGCCAGCAGCCCTCCCGGGACAGGGGTTACGAACACTGAAGCTTTCTTT. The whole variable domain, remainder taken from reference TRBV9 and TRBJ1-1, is DSGVTQTPKHLITATGQRVTLRCSPRSGDLSVYWYQQSLDQGLQFLIQYYNGEERAKGNILERFSAQQFPDLHSELNLSSLELGDSALYFCASSPPGTGVTNTEAFFGQGTRLTVV.

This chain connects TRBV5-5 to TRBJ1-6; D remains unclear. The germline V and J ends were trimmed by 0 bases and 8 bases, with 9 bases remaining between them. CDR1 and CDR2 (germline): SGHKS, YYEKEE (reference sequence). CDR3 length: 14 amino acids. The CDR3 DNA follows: TGTGCCAGCAGCTTGGTTCCAAGCCATTCACCCCTCCACTTT. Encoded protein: CASSLVPSHSPLHF. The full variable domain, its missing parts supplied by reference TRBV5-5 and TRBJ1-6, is DAGVTQSPTHLIKTRGQQVTLRCSPISGHKSVSWYQQVLGQGPQFIFQYYEKEERGRGNFPDRFSARQFPNYSSELNVNALLLGDSALYLCASSLVPSHSPLHFGNGTRLTVT.

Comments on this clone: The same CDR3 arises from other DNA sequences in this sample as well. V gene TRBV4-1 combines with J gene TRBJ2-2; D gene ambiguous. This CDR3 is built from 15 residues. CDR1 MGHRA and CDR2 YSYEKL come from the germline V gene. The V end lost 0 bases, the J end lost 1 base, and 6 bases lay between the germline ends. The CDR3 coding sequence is TGCGCCAGCAGCCAAGAATCGGGGAACACCGGGGAGCTGTTTTTT. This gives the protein CASSQESGNTGELFF.